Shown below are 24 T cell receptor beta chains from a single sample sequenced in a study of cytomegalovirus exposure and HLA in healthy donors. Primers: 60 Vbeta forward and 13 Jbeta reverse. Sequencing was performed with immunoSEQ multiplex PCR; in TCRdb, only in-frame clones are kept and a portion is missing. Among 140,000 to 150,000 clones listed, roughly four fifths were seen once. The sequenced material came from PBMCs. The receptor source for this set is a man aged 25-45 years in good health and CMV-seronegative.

The CDR3 DNA follows: TGTGCCAGCACTAGCGGGGGTTCCGACACCGGGGAGCTGTTTTTT. Protein product: CASTSGGSDTGELFF. The chain joins TRBV25-1 to TRBJ2-2; 10 bases match TRBD2. Germline assignment: CDR1 MGHDK and CDR2 SYGVNS. The CDR3 runs 15 residues. Trimming removed 7 bases from V and 3 bases from J; junction bases left unmatched: 5.

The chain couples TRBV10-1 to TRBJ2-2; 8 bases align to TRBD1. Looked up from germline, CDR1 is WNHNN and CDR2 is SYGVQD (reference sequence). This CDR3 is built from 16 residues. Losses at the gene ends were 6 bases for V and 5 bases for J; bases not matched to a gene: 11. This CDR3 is CASSPLTGASTGELFF. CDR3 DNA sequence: TGCGCCAGCAGCCCCCTGACAGGGGCTTCTACCGGGGAGCTGTTTTTT.

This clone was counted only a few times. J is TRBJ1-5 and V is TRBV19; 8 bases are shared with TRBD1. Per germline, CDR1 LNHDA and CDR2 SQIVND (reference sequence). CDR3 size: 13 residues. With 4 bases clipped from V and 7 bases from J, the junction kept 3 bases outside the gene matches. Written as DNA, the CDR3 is TGTGCCAGTAGTACAGGGGGCGAGCAGCCCCAGCATTTT. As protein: CASSTGGEQPQHF.

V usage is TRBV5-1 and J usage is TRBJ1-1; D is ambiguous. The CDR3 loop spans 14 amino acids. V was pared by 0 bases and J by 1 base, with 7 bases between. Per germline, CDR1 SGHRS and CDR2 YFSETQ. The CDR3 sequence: CASSLGRGNTEAFF. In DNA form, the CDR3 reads TGCGCCAGCAGCTTGGGGCGGGGGAACACTGAAGCTTTCTTT.

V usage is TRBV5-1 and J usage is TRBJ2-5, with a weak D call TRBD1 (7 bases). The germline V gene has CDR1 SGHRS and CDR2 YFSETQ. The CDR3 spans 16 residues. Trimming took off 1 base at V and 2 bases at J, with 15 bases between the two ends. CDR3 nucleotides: TGCGCCAGCAGCTTGAGGCAGGGGGGACCACAAGAGACCCAGTACTTC. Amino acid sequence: CASSLRQGGPQETQYF.

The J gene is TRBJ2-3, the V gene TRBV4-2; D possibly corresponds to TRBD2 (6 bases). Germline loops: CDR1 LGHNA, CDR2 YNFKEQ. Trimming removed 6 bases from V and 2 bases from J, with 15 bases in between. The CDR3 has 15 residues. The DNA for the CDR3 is TGTGCCAGCAGACGAGTAGCGGATCCCACAGATACGCAGTATTTT. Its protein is CASRRVADPTDTQYF.

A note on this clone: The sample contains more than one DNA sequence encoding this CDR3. The CDR3 sequence: CASSLTGGNTEAFF. The CDR3 DNA sequence: TGTGCCAGCAGCCTCACAGGGGGGAACACTGAAGCTTTCTTT. The chain employs TRBV7-3 and TRBJ1-1; 8 bases fit TRBD1. The CDR3 runs to 14 residues. Per the germline V gene, CDR1 is SGHTA and CDR2 is FQGTGA. J lost 1 base, V lost 5 bases, and 3 bases had no gene match.

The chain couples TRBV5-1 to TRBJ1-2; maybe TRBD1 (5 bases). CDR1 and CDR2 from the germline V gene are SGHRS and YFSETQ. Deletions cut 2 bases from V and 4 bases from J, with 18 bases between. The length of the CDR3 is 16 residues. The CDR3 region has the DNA TGCGCCAGCAGCTTCACCCCGGGGGAGGCCACCTATGGCTACACCTTC. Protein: CASSFTPGEATYGYTF.

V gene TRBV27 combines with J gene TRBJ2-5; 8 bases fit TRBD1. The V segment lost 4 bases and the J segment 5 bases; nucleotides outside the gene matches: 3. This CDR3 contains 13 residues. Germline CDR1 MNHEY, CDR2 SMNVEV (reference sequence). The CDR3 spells CASSSRTGETQYF. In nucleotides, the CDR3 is TGTGCCAGCAGTTCCCGGACAGGGGAGACCCAGTACTTC.

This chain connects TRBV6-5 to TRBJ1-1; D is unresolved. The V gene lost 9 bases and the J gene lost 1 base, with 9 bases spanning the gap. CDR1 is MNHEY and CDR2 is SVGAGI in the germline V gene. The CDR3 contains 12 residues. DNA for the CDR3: TGTGCCAGTATAAACAAGAACACTGAAGCTTTCTTT. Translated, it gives CASINKNTEAFF.

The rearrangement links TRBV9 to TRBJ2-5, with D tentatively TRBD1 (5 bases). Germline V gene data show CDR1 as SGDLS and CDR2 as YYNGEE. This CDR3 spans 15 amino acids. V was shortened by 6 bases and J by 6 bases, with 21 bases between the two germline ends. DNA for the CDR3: TGTGCCAGCACCCCATCAAAAGGGGATTCGAAGACCCAGTACTTC. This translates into CASTPSKGDSKTQYF.

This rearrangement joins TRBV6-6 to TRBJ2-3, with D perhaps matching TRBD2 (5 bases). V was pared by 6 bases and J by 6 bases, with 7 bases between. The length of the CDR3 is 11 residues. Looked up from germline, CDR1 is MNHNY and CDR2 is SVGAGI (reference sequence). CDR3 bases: TGTGCCAGCAGATTAGCGGATACGCAGTATTTT. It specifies CASRLADTQYF.

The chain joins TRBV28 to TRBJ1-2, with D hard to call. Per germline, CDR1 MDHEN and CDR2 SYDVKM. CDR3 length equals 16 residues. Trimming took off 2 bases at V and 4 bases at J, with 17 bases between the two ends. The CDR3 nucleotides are TGTGCCAGCAGTTTAGTTGAACTGGAGGAGGGCTATGGCTACACCTTC. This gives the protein CASSLVELEEGYGYTF.

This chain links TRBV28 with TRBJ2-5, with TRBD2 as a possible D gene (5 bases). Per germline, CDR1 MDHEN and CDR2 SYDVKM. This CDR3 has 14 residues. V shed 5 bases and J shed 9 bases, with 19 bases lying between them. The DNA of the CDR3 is TGTGCCAGCAGTGTCAGCGGCGGTTCGGAGGCCCAGTACTTC. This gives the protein CASSVSGGSEAQYF.

The CDR3 is CASSRDREGGWNTEAFF. The CDR3 DNA reads TGTGCCAGTAGCCGGGACAGGGAAGGAGGATGGAACACTGAAGCTTTCTTT. The chain joins TRBV19 to TRBJ1-1; 9 bases map to TRBD1. The V segment lost 6 bases and the J segment 1 base; nucleotides outside the gene matches: 12. The CDR3 sequence is 17 residues long. Germline CDR1 and CDR2: LNHDA and SQIVND (reference sequence). The variable domain in full, completed from reference TRBV19 and TRBJ1-1, reads DGGITQSPKYLFRKEGQNVTLSCEQNLNHDAMYWYRQDPGQGLRLIYYSQIVNDFQKGDIAEGYSVSREKKESFPLTVTSAQKNPTAFYLCASSRDREGGWNTEAFFGQGTRLTVV.

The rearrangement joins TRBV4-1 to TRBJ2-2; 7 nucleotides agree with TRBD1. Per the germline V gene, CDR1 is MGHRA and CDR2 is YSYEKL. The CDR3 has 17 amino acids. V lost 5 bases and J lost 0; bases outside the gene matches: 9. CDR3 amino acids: CASSNARGTANTGELFF. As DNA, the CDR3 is TGCGCCAGCAGCAACGCCAGGGGGACAGCGAACACCGGGGAGCTGTTTTTT.

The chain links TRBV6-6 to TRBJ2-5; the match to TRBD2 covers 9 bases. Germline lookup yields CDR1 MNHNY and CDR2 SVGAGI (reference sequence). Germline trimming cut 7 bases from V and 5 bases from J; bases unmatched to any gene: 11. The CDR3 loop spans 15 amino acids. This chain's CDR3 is CASIHLSGSGETQYF. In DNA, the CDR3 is TGTGCCAGCATCCACCTTAGCGGGAGCGGGGAGACCCAGTACTTC.

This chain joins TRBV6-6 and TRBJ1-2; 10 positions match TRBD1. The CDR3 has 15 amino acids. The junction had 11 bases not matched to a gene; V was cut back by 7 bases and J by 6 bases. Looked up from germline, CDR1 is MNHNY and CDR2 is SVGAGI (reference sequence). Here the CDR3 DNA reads TGTGCCAGCAAAACCTTTGCCGGGACAGGGGATGGCTACACCTTC. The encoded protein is CASKTFAGTGDGYTF.

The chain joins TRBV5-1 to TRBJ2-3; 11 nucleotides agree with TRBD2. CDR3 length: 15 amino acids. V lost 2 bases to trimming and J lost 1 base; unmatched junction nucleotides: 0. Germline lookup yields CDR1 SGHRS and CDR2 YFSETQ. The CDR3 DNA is TGCGCCAGCAGCTTACTAGCGGGGGGCACAGATACGCAGTATTTT. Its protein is CASSLLAGGTDTQYF.

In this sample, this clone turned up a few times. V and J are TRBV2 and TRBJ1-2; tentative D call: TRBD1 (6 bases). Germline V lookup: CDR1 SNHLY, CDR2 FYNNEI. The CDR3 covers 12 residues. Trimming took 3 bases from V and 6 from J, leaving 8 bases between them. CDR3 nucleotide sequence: TGTGCCAGCAGTGACAGGGGCCATGGCTACACCTTC. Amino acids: CASSDRGHGYTF. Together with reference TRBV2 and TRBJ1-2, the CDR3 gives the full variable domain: EPEVTQTPSHQVTQMGQEVILRCVPISNHLYFYWYRQILGQKVEFLVSFYNNEISEKSEIFDDQFSVERPDGSNFTLKIRSTKLEDSAMYFCASSDRGHGYTFGSGTRLTVV.

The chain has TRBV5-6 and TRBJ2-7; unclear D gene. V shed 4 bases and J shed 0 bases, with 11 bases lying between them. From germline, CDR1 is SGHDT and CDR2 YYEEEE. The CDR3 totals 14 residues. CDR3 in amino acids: CASSTVGSSYEQYF. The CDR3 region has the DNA TGTGCCAGCAGCACTGTGGGCAGCTCCTACGAGCAGTACTTC.

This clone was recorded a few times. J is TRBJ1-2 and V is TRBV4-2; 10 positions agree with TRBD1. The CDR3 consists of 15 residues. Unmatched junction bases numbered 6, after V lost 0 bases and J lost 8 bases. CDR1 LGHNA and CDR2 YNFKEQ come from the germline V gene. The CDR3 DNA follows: TGTGCCAGCAGCCAAGACGTGACAGGGGGCCGAGGCTACACCTTC. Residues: CASSQDVTGGRGYTF.

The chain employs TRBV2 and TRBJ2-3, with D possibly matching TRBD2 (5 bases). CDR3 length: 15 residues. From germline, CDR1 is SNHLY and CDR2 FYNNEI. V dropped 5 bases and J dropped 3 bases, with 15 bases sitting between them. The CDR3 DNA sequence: TGTGCCAGCAGTTACGGAACGGGGTCTACAGATACGCAGTATTTT. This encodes CASSYGTGSTDTQYF.

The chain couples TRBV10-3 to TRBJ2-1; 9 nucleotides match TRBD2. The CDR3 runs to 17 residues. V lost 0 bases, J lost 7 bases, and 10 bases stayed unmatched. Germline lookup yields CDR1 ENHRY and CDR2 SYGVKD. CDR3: CAISESRASGDRNEQFF. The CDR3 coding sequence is TGTGCCATCAGTGAGTCGCGAGCTAGCGGGGATAGGAATGAGCAGTTCTTC.